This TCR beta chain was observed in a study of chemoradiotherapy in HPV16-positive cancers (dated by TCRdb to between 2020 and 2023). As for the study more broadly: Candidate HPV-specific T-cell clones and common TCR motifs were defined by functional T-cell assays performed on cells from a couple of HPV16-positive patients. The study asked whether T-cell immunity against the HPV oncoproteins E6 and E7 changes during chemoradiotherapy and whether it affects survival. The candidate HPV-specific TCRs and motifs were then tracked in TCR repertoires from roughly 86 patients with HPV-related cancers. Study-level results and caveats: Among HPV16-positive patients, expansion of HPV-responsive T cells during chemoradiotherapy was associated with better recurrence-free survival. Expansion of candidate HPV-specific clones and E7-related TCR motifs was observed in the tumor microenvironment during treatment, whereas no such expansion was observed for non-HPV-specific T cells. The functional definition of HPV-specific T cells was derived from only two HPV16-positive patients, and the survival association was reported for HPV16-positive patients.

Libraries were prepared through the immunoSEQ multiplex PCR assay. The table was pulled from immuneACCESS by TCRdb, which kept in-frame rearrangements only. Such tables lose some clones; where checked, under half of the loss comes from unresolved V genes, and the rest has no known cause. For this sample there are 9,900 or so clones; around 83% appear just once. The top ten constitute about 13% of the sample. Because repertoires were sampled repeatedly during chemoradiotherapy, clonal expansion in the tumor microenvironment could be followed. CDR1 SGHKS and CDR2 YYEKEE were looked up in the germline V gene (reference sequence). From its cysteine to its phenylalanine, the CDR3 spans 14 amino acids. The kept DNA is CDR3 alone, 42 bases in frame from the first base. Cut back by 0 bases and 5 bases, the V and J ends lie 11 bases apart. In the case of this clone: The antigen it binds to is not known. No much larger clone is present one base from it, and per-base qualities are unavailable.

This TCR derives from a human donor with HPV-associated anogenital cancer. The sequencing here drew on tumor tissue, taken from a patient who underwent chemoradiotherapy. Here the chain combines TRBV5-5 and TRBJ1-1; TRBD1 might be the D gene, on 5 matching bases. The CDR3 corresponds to CASSLGTLGTEAFF. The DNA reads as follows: TGTGCCAGCAGCTTGGGGACACTCGGGACTGAAGCTTTCTTT.